A selection of T cell receptor beta chains follows, all from one sample in a study of cytomegalovirus exposure and HLA in healthy donors. Profiled with immunoSEQ multiplex PCR; TCRdb holds only in-frame clones, not every one. The table shows nearly 110,000 clones, with about 84% occurring only once. Sample: PBMCs. Receptor source: a man younger than 40 in good health and CMV-seronegative. CDR3s include the opening cysteine and the closing phenylalanine or tryptophan. A D gene is named only where the DNA matches it firmly. Clone sizes are given selectively: once, few, many, or a class where the clone is expanded.

J gene	clone size	V gene	D gene	CDR3 DNA	CDR3 protein
TRBJ2-3	.	TRBV10-2	TRBD2	TGCGCCAGCAGTGAGTTTGCGGGAGCCCCAGATACGCAGTATTTT	CASSEFAGAPDTQYF
TRBJ2-1	.	TRBV7-8	TRBD1	TGTGCCAGCAGCCTGAACAGGGGATGGAACGAGCAGTTCTTC	CASSLNRGWNEQFF
TRBJ2-1	once	TRBV2	TRBD2	TGTGCCAGCAGTCCCGTGGGACTAGCGGGAGGGAATGAGCAGTTCTTC	CASSPVGLAGGNEQFF
TRBJ1-1	.	TRBV28	.	TGTGCCAGCAGTTTATTCCAGCGGGTCGGTGAAGCTTTCTTT	CASSLFQRVGEAFF
TRBJ2-7	.	TRBV7-2	.	TGTGCCAGCAGCCCGAGTTACTACGAGCAGTACTTC	CASSPSYYEQYF
TRBJ1-2	.	TRBV6-1	TRBD1	TGTGCCAGCAGCCGCGGGACAGGGATGGGCTATGGCTACACCTTC	CASSRGTGMGYGYTF
TRBJ1-2	once	TRBV20-1	TRBD1	TGCAGTGCCACACAGGGGGCGATCTTC	CSATQGAIF
TRBJ2-7	.	TRBV13	TRBD2	TGTGCCAGCAGCCAGGGACTAGCGGGAGGTTACGGCTCCGAGCAGTACTTC	CASSQGLAGGYGSEQYF
TRBJ2-5	.	TRBV7-9	.	TGTGCCAGTACCGGGACTCCTGAAGAGACCCAGTACTTC	CASTGTPEETQYF
TRBJ2-7	.	TRBV28	TRBD2	TGTGCCAGCAGCCGCTCTAGCGGCCTCTACGAGCAGTACTTC	CASSRSSGLYEQYF
TRBJ1-2	.	TRBV30	.	TGTGCCTGGAGCGGAGGGAGGTTCTATGGCTACACCTTC	CAWSGGRFYGYTF
TRBJ2-7	.	TRBV28	TRBD1	TGTGCCAGCAGTTTAGGGACAGGGGGCGCCGAGCAGTACTTC	CASSLGTGGAEQYF
TRBJ2-7	.	TRBV5-1	.	TGCGCCAGCAGCTTGACGAGCAGGACAAGCTCCTACGAGCAGTACTTC	CASSLTSRTSSYEQYF
TRBJ2-7	.	TRBV2	TRBD2	TGTGCCAGCAGGGGGTCGGGACTAGCGTCCTACGAGCAGTACTTC	CASRGSGLASYEQYF
TRBJ2-7	.	TRBV9	.	TGTGCCAGCAGCGTGGGGCAGCTTAATGAGCAGTACTTC	CASSVGQLNEQYF
TRBJ1-2	.	TRBV7-3	TRBD1	TGTGCCAGCAGCCCCGGGACAGGACCATATGGCTACACCTTC	CASSPGTGPYGYTF
TRBJ2-2	few	TRBV6-1	.	TGTGCCAGCAGTGAAAAAGTACAGGGCCCCACCGGGGAGCTGTTTTTT	CASSEKVQGPTGELFF
TRBJ2-7	.	TRBV5-1	.	TGCGCCAGCAGCCGCCAGGGCTACGAGCAGTACTTC	CASSRQGYEQYF
TRBJ2-5	.	TRBV5-1	.	TGCGCCAGCAGCTTGGAGGGGTCAGGGGCAGAGACCCAGTACTTC	CASSLEGSGAETQYF
TRBJ2-7	.	TRBV9	.	TGTGCCAGCAGCCGGGCAGGGGGGACCTTCTACGAGCAGTACTTC	CASSRAGGTFYEQYF
TRBJ2-7	.	TRBV6-1	.	TGTGCCAGCAGTGACGCCGTCCGAGGCGAGCAGTACTTC	CASSDAVRGEQYF
TRBJ1-2	.	TRBV6-4	TRBD1	TGTGCCAGCAGTGCCTCACACGGGACAGACATCTATGGCTACACCTTC	CASSASHGTDIYGYTF
TRBJ1-2	.	TRBV28	.	TGTGCCAGCAGTACCGGATCCCTCGGGGGCACCTTC	CASSTGSLGGTF
TRBJ1-2	.	TRBV5-6	TRBD1	TGTGCCAGCAGCTTGCGACAGGGTTACGGCTACACCTTC	CASSLRQGYGYTF
TRBJ1-2	.	TRBV5-1	.	TGCGCCAGCAGCCGGAACAGGGCTAAGGCTAACTATGGCTACACCTTC	CASSRNRAKANYGYTF
TRBJ2-5	.	TRBV5-1	TRBD2	TGCGCCAGCAGTTATAGCGGGAGGCGTGAGACCCAGTACTTC	CASSYSGRRETQYF